The T cell receptor (beta chain) under discussion was sequenced for a study of regulatory T cells in long-lasting Graves disease. Investigators prepared the TCR beta libraries by applying iRepertoire HTBI primers and Arm-PCR of CDR3 regions. MiXCR, run by TCRdb on the multiplex PCR reads, gives a single entry per CDR3 protein. The table lists more than 300,000 distinct CDR3 sequences, about 20% of them singletons. Sample time point: persistent/refractory GD, antithyroid drugs over 5 years with positive TRAb. Scientists built the TCR library using RNA that was extracted from PBMCs. The patients were drawn from one endocrinology department in Xi'an, China. Whole-study findings and limits: The researchers studied only peripheral blood, not thyroid tissue. Persistent patients shared 2,500 to 3,000 public clonotypes among themselves. Newly diagnosed patients shared fewer, at under 1,000.

In regard to this clonotype: Its antigen is not known.

The input for sequencing was peripheral blood mononuclear cells (PBMCs), taken when the disease was refractory, from a patient treated with antithyroid drugs. This clonotype originated in a female donor with Graves disease.

The CDR3 spells CASSVSTGASYEQYF. CDR3 bases: TGTGCCAGTAGTGTATCGACAGGAGCCTCCTACGAGCAGTACTTC. This rearrangement joins TRBV19 to TRBJ2-7, with D perhaps TRBD1 (6 bases). The germline V gene encodes CDR1 LNHDA and CDR2 SQIVND (reference sequence). CDR3 length equals 15 residues. Between the trimmed V and J ends, which lost 5 bases and 0 bases, there was a span of 14 bases.